The T cell receptor (beta chain) under discussion was sequenced for a study of T-cell reconstitution after alpha-beta-depleted transplantation in children. Study-level points and caveats: There were reportedly several hundred expanded graft clones from which alpha-beta T cells came about two months after transplant.

TCRbeta library preparation incorporated unique molecular identifiers. MiXCR, applied by TCRdb to the PCR reads, yields one record per CDR3 protein. The data show about 240,000 distinct CDR3 sequences, under 30% seen once. This clonotype was picked up many times. No antigen is known for it. Trimming removed 3 bases from V and 3 bases from J; junction bases left unmatched: 4. The germline V gene has CDR1 DFQATT and CDR2 SNEGSKA (reference sequence). This CDR3 is 13 amino acids long. Sequences were derived from PBMCs, sampled before TCRalphabeta/CD19-depleted stem cell transplant. The rearrangement joins TRBV20-1 to TRBJ2-7; 8 positions match TRBD2. This receptor was identified in a girl aged 2 to 9 with Fanconi anemia, due to receive a stem cell transplant. The CDR3 sequence is CSASGGLDYEQYF. CDR3 bases: TGCAGTGCTAGCGGGGGACTAGACTACGAGCAGTACTTC.